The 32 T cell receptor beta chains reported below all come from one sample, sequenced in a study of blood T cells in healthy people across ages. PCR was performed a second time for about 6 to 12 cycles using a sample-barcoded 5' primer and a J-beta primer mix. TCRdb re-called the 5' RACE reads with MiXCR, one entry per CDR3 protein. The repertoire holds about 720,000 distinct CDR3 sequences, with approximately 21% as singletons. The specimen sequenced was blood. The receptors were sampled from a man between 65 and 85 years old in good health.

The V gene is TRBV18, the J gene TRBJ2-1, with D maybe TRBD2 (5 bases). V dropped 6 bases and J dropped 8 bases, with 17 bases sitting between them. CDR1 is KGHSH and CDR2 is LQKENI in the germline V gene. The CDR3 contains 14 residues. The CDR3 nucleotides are TGTGCCAGCTCCCCGGGGTTGGATCGCCATGAGCAGTTCTTC. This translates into CASSPGLDRHEQFF. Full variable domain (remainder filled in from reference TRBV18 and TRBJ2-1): NAGVMQNPRHLVRRRGQEARLRCSPMKGHSHVYWYRQLPEEGLKFMVYLQKENIIDESGMPKERFSAEFPKEGPSILRIQQVVRGDSAAYFCASSPGLDRHEQFFGPGTRLTVL.

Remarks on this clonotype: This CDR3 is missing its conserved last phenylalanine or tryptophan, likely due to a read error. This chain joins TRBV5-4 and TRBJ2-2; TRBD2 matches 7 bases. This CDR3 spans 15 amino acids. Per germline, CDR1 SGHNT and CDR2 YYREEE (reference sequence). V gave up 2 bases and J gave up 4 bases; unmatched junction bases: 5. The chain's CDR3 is CASSFVAGVTGELFS. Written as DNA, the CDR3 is TGTGCCAGCAGCTTTGTGGCGGGGGTCACCGGGGAGCTGTTTTCC.

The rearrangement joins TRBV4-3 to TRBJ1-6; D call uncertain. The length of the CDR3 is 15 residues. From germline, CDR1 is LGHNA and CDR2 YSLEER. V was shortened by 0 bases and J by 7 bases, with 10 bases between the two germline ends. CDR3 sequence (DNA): TGCGCCAGCAGCCAAGATACGAACACAAATTCACCCCTCCACTTT. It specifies CASSQDTNTNSPLHF.

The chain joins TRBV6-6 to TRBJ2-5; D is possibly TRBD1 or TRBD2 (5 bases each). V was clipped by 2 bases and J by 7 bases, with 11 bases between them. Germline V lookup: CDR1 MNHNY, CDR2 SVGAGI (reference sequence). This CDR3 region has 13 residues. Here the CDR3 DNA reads TGTGCCAGCAGTTACGAGGGGTATATGACCCAGTACTTC. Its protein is CASSYEGYMTQYF.

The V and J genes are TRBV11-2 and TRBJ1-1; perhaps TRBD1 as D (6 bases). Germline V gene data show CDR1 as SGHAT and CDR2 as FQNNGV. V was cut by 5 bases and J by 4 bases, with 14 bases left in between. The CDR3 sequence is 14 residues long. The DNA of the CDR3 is TGTGCCAGCAGCGCCACGAGGGGGGGCACTGAAGCTTTCTTT. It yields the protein CASSATRGGTEAFF. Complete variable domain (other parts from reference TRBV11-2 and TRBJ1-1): EAGVAQSPRYKIIEKRQSVAFWCNPISGHATLYWYQQILGQGPKLLIQFQNNGVVDDSQLPKDRFSAERLKGVDSTLKIQPAKLEDSAVYLCASSATRGGTEAFFGQGTRLTVV.

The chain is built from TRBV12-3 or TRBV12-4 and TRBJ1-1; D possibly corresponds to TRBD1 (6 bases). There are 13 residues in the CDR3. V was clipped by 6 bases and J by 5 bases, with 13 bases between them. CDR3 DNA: TGTGCCAGCAGGCCGGACAGTTTTACTGAAGCTTTCTTT. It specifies CASRPDSFTEAFF.

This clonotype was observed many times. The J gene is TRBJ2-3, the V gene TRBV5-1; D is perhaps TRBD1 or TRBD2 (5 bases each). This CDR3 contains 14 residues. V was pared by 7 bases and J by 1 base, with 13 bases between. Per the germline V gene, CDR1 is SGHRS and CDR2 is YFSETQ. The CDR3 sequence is CASGRDGGTDTQYF. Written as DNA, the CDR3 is TGCGCCAGCGGCAGGGACGGAGGCACAGATACGCAGTATTTT.

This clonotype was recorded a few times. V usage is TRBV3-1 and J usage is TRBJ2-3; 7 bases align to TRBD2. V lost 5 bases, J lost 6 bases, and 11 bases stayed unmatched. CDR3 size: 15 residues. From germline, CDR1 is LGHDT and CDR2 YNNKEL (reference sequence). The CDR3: CASSSRPGGSDTQYF. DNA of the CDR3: TGTGCCAGCAGCAGCCGACCGGGGGGTTCTGATACGCAGTATTTT.

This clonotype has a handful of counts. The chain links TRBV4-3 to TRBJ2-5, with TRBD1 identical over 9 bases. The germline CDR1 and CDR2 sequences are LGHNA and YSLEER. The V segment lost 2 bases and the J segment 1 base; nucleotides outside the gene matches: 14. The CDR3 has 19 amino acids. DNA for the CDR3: TGCGCCAGCAGCCAATCCTCGCTCCGGGACAGGGAATTCCAAGAGACCCAGTACTTC. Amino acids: CASSQSSLRDREFQETQYF.

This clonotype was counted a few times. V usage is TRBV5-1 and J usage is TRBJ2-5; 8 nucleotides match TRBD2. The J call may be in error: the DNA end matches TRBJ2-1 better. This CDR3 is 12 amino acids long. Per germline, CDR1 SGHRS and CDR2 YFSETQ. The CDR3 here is CASSRTSHEQFF. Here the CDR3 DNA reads TGCGCCAGCAGTCGGACTAGCCATGAGCAGTTCTTC.

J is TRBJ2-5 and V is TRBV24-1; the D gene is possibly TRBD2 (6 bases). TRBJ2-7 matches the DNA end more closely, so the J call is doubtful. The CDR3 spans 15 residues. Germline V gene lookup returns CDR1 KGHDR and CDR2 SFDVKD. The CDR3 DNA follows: TGTGCCACCAGTGATTTGCCGGAGGGGAAGTTCGAGCAGTACGTC. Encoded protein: CATSDLPEGKFEQYV.

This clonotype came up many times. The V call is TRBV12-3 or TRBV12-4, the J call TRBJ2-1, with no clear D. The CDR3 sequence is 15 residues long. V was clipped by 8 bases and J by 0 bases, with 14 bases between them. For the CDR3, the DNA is TGTGCCAGCGGGTCGACCAAAAGCTCCTACAATGAGCAGTTCTTC. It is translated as CASGSTKSSYNEQFF.

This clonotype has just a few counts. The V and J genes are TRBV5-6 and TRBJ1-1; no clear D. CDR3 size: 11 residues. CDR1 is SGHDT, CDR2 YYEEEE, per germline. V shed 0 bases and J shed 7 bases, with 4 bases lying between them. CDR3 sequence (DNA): TGTGCCAGCAGCTTGGACAGTGAAGCTTTCTTT. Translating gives CASSLDSEAFF.

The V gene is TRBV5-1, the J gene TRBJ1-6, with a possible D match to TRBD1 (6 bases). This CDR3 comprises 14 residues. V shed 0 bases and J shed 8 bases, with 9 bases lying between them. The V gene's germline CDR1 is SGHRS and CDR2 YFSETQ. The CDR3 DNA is TGCGCCAGCAGCTTGGACAGGGCTGATTCACCCCTCCACTTT. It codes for CASSLDRADSPLHF.

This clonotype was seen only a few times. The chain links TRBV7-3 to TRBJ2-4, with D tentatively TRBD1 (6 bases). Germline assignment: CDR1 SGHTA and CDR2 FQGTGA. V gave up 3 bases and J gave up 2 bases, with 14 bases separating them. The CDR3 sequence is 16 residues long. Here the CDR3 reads CASSLNTGPTKNIQYF. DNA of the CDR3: TGTGCCAGCAGCTTGAATACAGGGCCTACCAAAAACATTCAGTACTTC.

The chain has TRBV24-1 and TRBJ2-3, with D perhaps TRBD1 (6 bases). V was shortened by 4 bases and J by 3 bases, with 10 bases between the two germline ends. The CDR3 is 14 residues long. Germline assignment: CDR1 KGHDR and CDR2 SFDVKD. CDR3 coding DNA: TGTGCCACCAGTGAACAGGGATGGACAGATACGCAGTATTTT. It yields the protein CATSEQGWTDTQYF.

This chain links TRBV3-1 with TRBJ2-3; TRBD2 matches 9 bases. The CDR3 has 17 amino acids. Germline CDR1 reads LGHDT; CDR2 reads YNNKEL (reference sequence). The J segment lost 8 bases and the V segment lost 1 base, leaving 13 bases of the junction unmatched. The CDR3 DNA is TGTGCCAGCAGCCAAGGCGTTAGCGGGGGACCGTACGTTACGCAGTATTTT. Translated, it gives CASSQGVSGGPYVTQYF.

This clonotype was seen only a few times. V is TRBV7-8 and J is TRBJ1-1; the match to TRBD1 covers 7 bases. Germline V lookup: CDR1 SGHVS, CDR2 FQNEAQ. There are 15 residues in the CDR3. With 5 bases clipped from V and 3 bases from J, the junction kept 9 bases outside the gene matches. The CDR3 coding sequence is TGTGCCAGCAGCCATGACAGGGTGAGGGACACTGAAGCTTTCTTT. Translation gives CASSHDRVRDTEAFF.

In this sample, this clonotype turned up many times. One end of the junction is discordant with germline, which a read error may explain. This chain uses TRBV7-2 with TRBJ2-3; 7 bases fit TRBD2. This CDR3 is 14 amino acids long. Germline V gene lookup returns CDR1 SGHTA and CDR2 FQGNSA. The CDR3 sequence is CASSLAGVTVTQYF. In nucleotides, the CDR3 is TGTGCCAGCAGCTTGGCGGGAGTCACAGTTACGCAGTATTTT.

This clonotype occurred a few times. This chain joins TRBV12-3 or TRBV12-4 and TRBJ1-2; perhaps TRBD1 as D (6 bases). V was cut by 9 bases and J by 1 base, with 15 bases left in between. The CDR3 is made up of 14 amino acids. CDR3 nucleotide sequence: TGTGCCAGTCGCACCGGGGGCAATAACTATGGCTACACCTTC. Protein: CASRTGGNNYGYTF.

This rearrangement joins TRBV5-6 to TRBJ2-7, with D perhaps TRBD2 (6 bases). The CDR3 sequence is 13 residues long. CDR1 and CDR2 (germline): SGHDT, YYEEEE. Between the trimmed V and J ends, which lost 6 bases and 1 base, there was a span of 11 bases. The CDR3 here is CASTYAGSYEQYV. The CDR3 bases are TGTGCCAGCACATATGCGGGGTCCTACGAGCAGTACGTC.

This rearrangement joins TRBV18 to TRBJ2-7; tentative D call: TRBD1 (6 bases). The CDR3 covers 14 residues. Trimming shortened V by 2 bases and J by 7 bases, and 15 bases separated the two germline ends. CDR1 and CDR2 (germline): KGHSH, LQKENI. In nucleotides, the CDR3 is TGTGCCAGCTCACCAACAGGGAGAACGGGGGAGCAGTACTTC. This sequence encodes CASSPTGRTGEQYF.

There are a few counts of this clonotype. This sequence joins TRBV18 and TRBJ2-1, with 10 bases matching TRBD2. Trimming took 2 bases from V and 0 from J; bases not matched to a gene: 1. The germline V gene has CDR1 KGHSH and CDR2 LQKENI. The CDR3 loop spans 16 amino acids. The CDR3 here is CASSPSSGSSYNEQFF. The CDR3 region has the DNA TGTGCCAGCTCACCATCTAGCGGGAGCTCCTACAATGAGCAGTTCTTC.

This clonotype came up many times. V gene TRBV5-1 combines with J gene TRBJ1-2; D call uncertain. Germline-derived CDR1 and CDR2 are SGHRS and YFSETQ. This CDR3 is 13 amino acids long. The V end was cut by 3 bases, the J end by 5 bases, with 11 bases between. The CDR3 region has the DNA TGCGCCAGCAGCTCGGACGTTGATTATGGCTACACCTTC. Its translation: CASSSDVDYGYTF.

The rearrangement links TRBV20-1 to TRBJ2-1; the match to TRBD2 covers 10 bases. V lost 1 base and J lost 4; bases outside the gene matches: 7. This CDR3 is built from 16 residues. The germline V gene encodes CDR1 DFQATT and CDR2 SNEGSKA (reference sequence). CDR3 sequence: CSARALLAGVYNEQFF. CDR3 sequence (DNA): TGCAGTGCTAGAGCCCTCCTAGCGGGGGTATACAATGAGCAGTTCTTC.

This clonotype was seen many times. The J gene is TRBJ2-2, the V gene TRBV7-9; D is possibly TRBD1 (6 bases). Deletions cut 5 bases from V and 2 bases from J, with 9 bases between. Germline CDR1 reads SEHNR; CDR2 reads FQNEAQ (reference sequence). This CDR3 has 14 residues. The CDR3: CASSLGQNTGELFF. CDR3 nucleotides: TGTGCCAGCAGCCTGGGACAAAACACCGGGGAGCTGTTTTTT. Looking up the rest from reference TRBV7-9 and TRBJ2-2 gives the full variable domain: DTGVSQNPRHKITKRGQNVTFRCDPISEHNRLYWYRQTLGQGPEFLTYFQNEAQLEKSRLLSDRFSAERPKGSFSTLEIQRTEQGDSAMYLCASSLGQNTGELFFGEGSRLTVL.

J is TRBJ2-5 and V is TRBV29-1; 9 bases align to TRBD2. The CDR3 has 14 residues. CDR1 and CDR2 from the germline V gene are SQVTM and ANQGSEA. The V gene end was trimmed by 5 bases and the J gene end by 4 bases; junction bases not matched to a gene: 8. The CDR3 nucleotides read TGCAGCGTTATGCGTAGCGGGGGAGGAGAGACCCAGTACTTC. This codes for CSVMRSGGGETQYF.

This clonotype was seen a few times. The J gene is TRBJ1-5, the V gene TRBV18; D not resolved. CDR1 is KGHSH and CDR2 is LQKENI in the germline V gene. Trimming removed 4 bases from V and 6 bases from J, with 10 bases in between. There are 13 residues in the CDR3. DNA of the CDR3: TGTGCCAGCTCACGGGAAACCAGTCAGCCCCAGCATTTT. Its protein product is CASSRETSQPQHF.

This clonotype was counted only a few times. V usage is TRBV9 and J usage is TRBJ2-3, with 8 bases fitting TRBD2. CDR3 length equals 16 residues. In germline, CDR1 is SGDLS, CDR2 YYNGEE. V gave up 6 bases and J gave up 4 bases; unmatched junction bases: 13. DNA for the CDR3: TGTGCCAGCACCGGAGGGACTAGAAGTTGGGCAGATACGCAGTATTTT. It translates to CASTGGTRSWADTQYF.

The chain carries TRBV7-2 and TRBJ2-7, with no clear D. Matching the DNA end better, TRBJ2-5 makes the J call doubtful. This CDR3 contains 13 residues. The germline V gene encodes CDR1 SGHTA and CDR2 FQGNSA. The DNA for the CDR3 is TGTGCCAGCGGCCCCTTTCGCTTAGAGACCCAGTACTTC. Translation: CASGPFRLETQYF.

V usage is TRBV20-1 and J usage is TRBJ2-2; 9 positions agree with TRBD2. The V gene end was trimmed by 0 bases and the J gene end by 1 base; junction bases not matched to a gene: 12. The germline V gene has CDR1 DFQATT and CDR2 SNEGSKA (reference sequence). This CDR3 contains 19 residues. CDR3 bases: TGCAGTGCTAGAGATACTGGGGCTAGCGGGAAATGGAACACCGGGGAGCTGTTTTTT. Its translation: CSARDTGASGKWNTGELFF.

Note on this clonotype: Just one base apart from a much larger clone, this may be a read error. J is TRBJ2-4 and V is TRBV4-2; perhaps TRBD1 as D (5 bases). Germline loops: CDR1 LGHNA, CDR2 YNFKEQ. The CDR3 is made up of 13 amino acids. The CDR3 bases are TGTACCAGCAGCCCCTTGGACACAAACATTCAGTACTTC. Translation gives CTSSPLDTNIQYF.